Following are 12 T cell receptor beta chains from one sample sequenced in a study of CD4+ T cells in melanoma. Assay: immunoSEQ multiplex PCR; the TCRdb copy retains only in-frame clones and omits some. The sample records roughly 140,000 clones, 92% being singletons. The source of these receptors is a human donor with melanoma.

This sequence joins TRBV30 and TRBJ2-7, with TRBD2 identical over 9 bases. V lost 2 bases and J lost 5; bases outside the gene matches: 7. Germline V CDR1 and CDR2: GTSNPN, SVGIG (reference sequence). The CDR3 has 14 amino acids. The CDR3 here is CAWSLVLAGNEQYF. DNA for the CDR3: TGTGCCTGGAGTCTGGTGCTAGCGGGGAACGAGCAGTACTTC.

This clone has a single count. The chain has TRBV5-1 and TRBJ2-5, with D tentatively TRBD1 (6 bases). This CDR3 is 16 amino acids long. Between the trimmed V and J ends, which lost 4 bases and 4 bases, there was a span of 20 bases. CDR1 SGHRS and CDR2 YFSETQ come from the germline V gene. The chain's CDR3 is CASSPSAGARPETQYF. The CDR3 DNA reads as TGCGCCAGCAGCCCAAGCGCAGGGGCCCGCCCAGAGACCCAGTACTTC.

The CDR3 protein is CASSLVEETQYF. The CDR3 nucleotides read TGTGCCAGCAGCTTAGTAGAAGAGACCCAGTACTTC. The rearrangement links TRBV7-9 to TRBJ2-5, with D unclear. Germline CDR1 and CDR2: SEHNR and FQNEAQ (reference sequence). This CDR3 region has 12 residues. Trimming took off 1 base at V and 3 bases at J, with 3 bases between the two ends.

The rearrangement uses TRBV5-1 and TRBJ2-1; TRBD1 agrees at 7 bases. The CDR3 totals 14 residues. CDR1 and CDR2 from the germline V gene are SGHRS and YFSETQ. V was pared by 4 bases and J by 6 bases, with 7 bases of the junction left unmatched. The CDR3, as DNA: TGCGCCAGCAGCGACCAGGGGGTTATCAATGAGCAGTTCTTC. Its protein product is CASSDQGVINEQFF.

The chain combines TRBV30 with TRBJ2-5, with TRBD1 identical over 7 bases. The CDR3 has 16 residues. V was pared by 2 bases and J by 3 bases, with 12 bases of the junction left unmatched. The V gene's germline CDR1 is GTSNPN and CDR2 SVGIG (reference sequence). The CDR3 sequence: CAWSRAGGSQKETQYF. For the CDR3, the DNA is TGTGCCTGGAGTCGGGCAGGGGGTTCCCAGAAAGAGACCCAGTACTTC.

The chain is built from TRBV18 and TRBJ2-6; weak D call: TRBD1 (5 bases). Between the trimmed V and J ends, which lost 0 bases and 0 bases, there was a span of 12 bases. This CDR3 comprises 18 residues. Germline V gives CDR1 KGHSH, CDR2 LQKENI. The CDR3 protein is CASSPPNRFLSGANVLTF. The CDR3 DNA follows: TGTGCCAGCTCACCACCGAACAGGTTTCTCTCTGGGGCCAACGTCCTGACTTTC.

V usage is TRBV6-1 and J usage is TRBJ2-5; the match to TRBD2 covers 16 bases. The junction had 4 bases not matched to a gene; V was cut back by 1 base and J by 8 bases. The CDR3 runs to 16 residues. Germline lookup yields CDR1 MNHNS and CDR2 SASEGT. The CDR3 is CASSEGGLAGGHTQYF. CDR3 coding DNA: TGTGCCAGCAGTGAAGGGGGACTAGCGGGGGGGCACACCCAGTACTTC.

The CDR3 sequence: CASSLEPWQGGGYTF. The CDR3 bases are TGTGCCAGCAGCTTAGAGCCGTGGCAGGGAGGGGGCTACACCTTC. The gene calls are TRBV7-8 and TRBJ1-2; D might be TRBD1 (5 bases). The CDR3 is 15 residues long. The germline V gene encodes CDR1 SGHVS and CDR2 FQNEAQ. Trimming took 1 base from V and 8 from J, leaving 17 bases between them.

The chain recombines TRBV19 with TRBJ1-2, with 10 positions matching TRBD1. The CDR3 sequence is 17 residues long. CDR1 is LNHDA and CDR2 is SQIVND in the germline V gene (reference sequence). J gave up 7 bases and V 5 bases, and 16 bases lay outside the gene matches. CDR3: CASSVQRGQGSGIGYTF. The CDR3 DNA reads TGTGCCAGTAGTGTCCAGAGGGGACAGGGGTCGGGGATTGGCTACACCTTC.

The chain combines TRBV11-2 with TRBJ2-3, with 9 positions matching TRBD1. The germline V gene has CDR1 SGHAT and CDR2 FQNNGV. This CDR3 contains 14 residues. Losses at the gene ends were 6 bases for V and 6 bases for J; bases not matched to a gene: 7. The CDR3 loop reads CASRQGADWDTQYF. The CDR3 DNA sequence: TGTGCCAGCAGACAGGGGGCGGATTGGGATACGCAGTATTTT.

J is TRBJ1-2 and V is TRBV6-5; maybe TRBD1 (6 bases). In germline, CDR1 is MNHEY, CDR2 SVGAGI. V was clipped by 7 bases and J by 8 bases, with 14 bases between them. CDR3 length equals 12 residues. The CDR3 nucleotides read TGTGCCAGCACCGACAGGATGGGCGGCTACACCTTC. Translation gives CASTDRMGGYTF.

The V gene is TRBV6-5, the J gene TRBJ1-2; D remains unclear. CDR1 is MNHEY, CDR2 SVGAGI, per germline. This CDR3 spans 12 amino acids. V was clipped by 5 bases and J by 3 bases, with 7 bases between them. CDR3 amino acids: CASSNPYYGYTF. For the CDR3, the DNA is TGTGCCAGCAGTAACCCCTACTATGGCTACACCTTC.